This entry is about one T cell receptor beta chain. Its matching antigen is unknown. Via MiXCR, TCRdb re-called the RT-PCR reads, giving one row per CDR3 protein. The sample shows hundreds of thousands of distinct CDR3 sequences, roughly 14% of them seen only once. The CDR3 sequence is 14 residues long. From germline, CDR1 is SEHNR and CDR2 FQNEAQ (reference sequence). V lost 6 bases to trimming and J lost 4 bases, with 15 bases between them. The entry originates in a study of response to subunit inactivated influenza vaccine. Findings and limits, study-wide: It was suggested by the authors that few new T cells are recruited by each seasonal influenza vaccination.

The material was PBMCs from blood, obtained approximately 15 days before vaccination. This TCR came from a man aged 50 to 60 who received an inactivated influenza vaccine. V usage is TRBV7-9 and J usage is TRBJ1-2, with TRBD1 as a possible D gene (5 bases). The DNA of the CDR3 is TGTGCCAGCAGACCGGGGACTGACTCCTATGGCTACACCTTC. This encodes CASRPGTDSYGYTF.